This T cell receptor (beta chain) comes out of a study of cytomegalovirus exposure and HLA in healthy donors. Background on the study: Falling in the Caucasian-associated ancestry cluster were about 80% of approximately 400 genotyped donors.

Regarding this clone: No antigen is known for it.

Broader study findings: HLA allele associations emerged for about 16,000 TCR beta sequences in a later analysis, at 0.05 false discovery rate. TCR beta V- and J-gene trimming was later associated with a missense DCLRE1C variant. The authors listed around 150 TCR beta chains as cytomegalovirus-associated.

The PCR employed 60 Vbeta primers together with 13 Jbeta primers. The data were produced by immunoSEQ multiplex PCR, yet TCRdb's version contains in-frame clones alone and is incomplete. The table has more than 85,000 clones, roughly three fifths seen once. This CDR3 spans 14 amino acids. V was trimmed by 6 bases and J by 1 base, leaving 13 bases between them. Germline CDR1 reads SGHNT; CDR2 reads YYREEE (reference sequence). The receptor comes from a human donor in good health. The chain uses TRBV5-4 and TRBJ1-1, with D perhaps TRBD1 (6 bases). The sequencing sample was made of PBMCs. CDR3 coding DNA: TGTGCCAGCAACCCCGTACAGGGGAACACTGAAGCTTTCTTT. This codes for CASNPVQGNTEAFF.